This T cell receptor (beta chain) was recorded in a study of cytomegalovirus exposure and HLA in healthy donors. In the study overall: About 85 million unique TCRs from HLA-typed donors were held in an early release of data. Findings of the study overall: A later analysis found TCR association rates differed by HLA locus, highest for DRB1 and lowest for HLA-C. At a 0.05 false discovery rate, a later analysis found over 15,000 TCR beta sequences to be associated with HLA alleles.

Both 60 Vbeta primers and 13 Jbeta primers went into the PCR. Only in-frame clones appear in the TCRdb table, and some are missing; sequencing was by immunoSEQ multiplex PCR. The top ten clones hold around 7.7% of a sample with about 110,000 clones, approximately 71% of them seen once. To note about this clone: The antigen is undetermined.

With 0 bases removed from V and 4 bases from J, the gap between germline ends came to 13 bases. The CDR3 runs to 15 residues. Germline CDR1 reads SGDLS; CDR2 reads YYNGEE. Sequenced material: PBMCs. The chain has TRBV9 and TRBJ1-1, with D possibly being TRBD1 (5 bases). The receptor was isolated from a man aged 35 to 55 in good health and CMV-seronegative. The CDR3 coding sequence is TGTGCCAGCAGCGTAGGGAGGGCGGGGGGCACTGAAGCTTTCTTT. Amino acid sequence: CASSVGRAGGTEAFF.